This T cell receptor beta chain was captured in a study of T cells in Graves' hyperthyroidism and ophthalmopathy. Study-wide points: Clonotypes that were expanded in thyroid above 0.001 mostly appeared in blood too.

The CDR3 regions of TCR beta were amplified from RNA transcripts. A first-round RT-PCR of the TCR CDR3 used the HTBI primer set. TCRdb used MiXCR to reprocess the multiplex PCR reads, holding one entry per CDR3 protein. The table records over 150,000 distinct CDR3 sequences, 17% of them present only once. CDR1 is MDHEN and CDR2 is SYDVKM in the germline V gene. Trimming removed 5 bases from V and 8 bases from J, with 7 bases in between. The CDR3 totals 11 residues. This clonotype was seen at least ten times. Its antigen is unidentified. The gene calls are TRBV28 and TRBJ1-5; D not resolved. The source material was blood. The sequence came from a woman aged 45-65 years with Graves' hyperthyroidism. This chain's CDR3 is CASSLMEPQHF. Written as DNA, the CDR3 is TGTGCCAGCAGTCTTATGGAGCCCCAGCATTTT.